The entry below describes one T cell receptor beta chain. Its antigen is currently unknown. The CDR3 is made up of 15 amino acids. CDR1 and CDR2 (germline): DFQATT, SNEGSKA (reference sequence). V shed 1 base and J 2 bases; nucleotides not matched to a gene: 6. Unique-molecular-identifier-tagged TCR beta cDNA libraries were used. TCRdb re-derived calls from the PCR reads in MiXCR, one entry per CDR3 protein. The profile shows hundreds of thousands of distinct CDR3 sequences, 59% of them singletons. The data were taken from a study of post-analysis software for immune sequencing data. Study outcomes and limitations: When patients were compared with controls, roughly five TRBV segments were more frequent, TRBV5-6, TRBV5-1 and TRBV20-1 among them.

The specimen was blood. The sequence derives from a girl aged 2-10 years with multiple sclerosis. This chain uses TRBV20-1 with TRBJ2-7; 9 bases line up with TRBD2. As DNA, the CDR3 is TGCAGTGCTAGAGGGGTGGCGGGAGGGACCTACGAGCAGTACTTC. Residues: CSARGVAGGTYEQYF.